The source of this TCR beta chain is a study of cytomegalovirus exposure and HLA in healthy donors. General study results and limits: Cytomegalovirus association was assigned to some 160 TCR beta chains. Another analysis was done later, and it associated approximately 17,000 TCR beta sequences with HLA alleles at 0.05 false discovery rate. Indistinguishability led to the exclusion of some V segments, TRBV6-2 and TRBV6-3 included. The authors assumed roughly uniform sequencing depth across donors for presence/absence analyses.

About this clone: Antigen unknown.

Trimming at V came to 4 bases and at J to 1 base, leaving 4 bases not matched to a gene. Germline assignment: CDR1 SEHNR and CDR2 FQNEAQ (reference sequence). The length of the CDR3 is 15 residues. Researchers ran the PCR with 60 Vbeta and 13 Jbeta primers. Assay: immunoSEQ multiplex PCR; the TCRdb copy retains only in-frame clones and omits some. This table has tens of thousands of clones, around three quarters appearing once. This chain connects TRBV7-9 to TRBJ1-1; 9 positions match TRBD1. Sequenced: PBMCs. This TCR derives from a young man in good health and CMV-seropositive. The CDR3 nucleotides read TGTGCCAGCAGCTCGAGACAGGGGGGGAACACTGAAGCTTTCTTT. Its protein product is CASSSRQGGNTEAFF.